These T cell receptor beta chains were read from a single sample in a study of spatial heterogeneity in lung cancer. One entry per CDR3 protein results from TCRdb running MiXCR on the 5' RACE reads. In the table there are about 12,000 distinct CDR3 sequences, about a sixth of which are singletons. Sequencing was performed on PBMCs, taken at surgery. The receptors were sampled from a male donor with early-stage non-small cell lung cancer. Both conserved end residues are part of each CDR3. D genes are given only for firm matches. Size values are once, few and many counts, or a class for expanded clones, and some rows have none.

CASSLRTIEAFF	TGTGCCAGCAGCTTACGGACGATTGAAGCTTTCTTT	12	TRBJ1-1	many	TRBV7-9	.
CASSLKGAYTEAFF	TGTGCCAGCAGTTTAAAGGGGGCTTACACTGAAGCTTTCTTT	14	TRBJ1-1	.	TRBV27	TRBD1
CASSVGPGGDEQYF	TGCGCCAGCAGCGTGGGTCCAGGGGGCGACGAGCAGTACTTC	14	TRBJ2-7	.	TRBV5-1	TRBD1
CASTLGTSNTGELFF	TGTGCCAGCACACTAGGGACGTCGAACACCGGGGAGCTGTTTTTT	15	TRBJ2-2	.	TRBV18	.
CASSPAAQPQHF	TGTGCCAGCAGCCCAGCAGCCCAGCCCCAGCATTTT	12	TRBJ1-5	few	TRBV6-6	.
CSVGTSATGELFF	TGCAGCGTGGGGACTAGCGCCACCGGGGAGCTGTTTTTT	13	TRBJ2-2	.	TRBV29-1	TRBD2
CASSLLSKTYNEQFF	TGTGCCAGCAGCTTACTTAGTAAAACCTACAATGAGCAGTTCTTC	15	TRBJ2-1	.	TRBV7-9	.
CASSLGLSYEQYF	TGTGCCAGCAGCCTAGGCCTTTCCTACGAGCAGTACTTC	13	TRBJ2-7	few	TRBV27	.
CASSSQGQETQYF	TGTGCCAGCAGTTCGCAGGGCCAAGAGACCCAGTACTTC	13	TRBJ2-5	few	TRBV12-3/TRBV12-4	.
CASSPRPGLAGEISYNEQFF	TGTGCCAGCAGTCCCCGACCGGGACTAGCGGGAGAAATCTCCTACAATGAGCAGTTCTTC	20	TRBJ2-1	.	TRBV3-1	TRBD2
CASSFQGSSGANVLTF	TGCGCCAGCAGCTTTCAGGGGTCCTCTGGGGCCAACGTTCTGACTTTC	16	TRBJ2-6	.	TRBV5-1	.
CASSYSATGSGQPQHF	TGTGCCAGCAGTTACTCTGCGACAGGGTCTGGTCAGCCCCAGCATTTT	16	TRBJ1-5	many	TRBV6-5	TRBD1
CASSSDRGRADTQYF	TGTGCCAGCAGTAGTGACAGGGGACGCGCAGATACGCAGTATTTT	15	TRBJ2-3	few	TRBV27	TRBD1
CASSLFPYNEQFF	TGTGCCAGCAGCTTATTTCCCTACAATGAGCAGTTCTTC	13	TRBJ2-1	medium-sized	TRBV7-8	.
CASSLDGPLDTQYF	TGTGCCAGCAGCTTAGACGGGCCCCTAGATACGCAGTATTTT	14	TRBJ2-3	large	TRBV7-2	.
CASSYPDRGSVWEQYF	TGTGCCAGCAGTTACCCCGACAGGGGGTCCGTGTGGGAGCAGTACTTC	16	TRBJ2-7	.	TRBV6-6	TRBD1